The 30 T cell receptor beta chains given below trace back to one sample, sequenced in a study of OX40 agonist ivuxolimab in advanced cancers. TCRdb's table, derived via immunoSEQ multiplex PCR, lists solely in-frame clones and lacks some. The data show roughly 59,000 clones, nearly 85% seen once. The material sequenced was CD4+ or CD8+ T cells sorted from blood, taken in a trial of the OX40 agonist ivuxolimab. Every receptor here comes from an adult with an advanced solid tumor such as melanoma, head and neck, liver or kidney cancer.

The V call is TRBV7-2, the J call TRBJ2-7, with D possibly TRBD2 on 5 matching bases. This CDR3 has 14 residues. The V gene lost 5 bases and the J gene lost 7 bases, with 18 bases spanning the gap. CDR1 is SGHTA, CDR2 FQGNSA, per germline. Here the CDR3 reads CASSPEGLGVEQYF. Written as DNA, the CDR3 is TGTGCCAGCAGCCCCGAGGGCCTGGGAGTTGAGCAGTACTTC.

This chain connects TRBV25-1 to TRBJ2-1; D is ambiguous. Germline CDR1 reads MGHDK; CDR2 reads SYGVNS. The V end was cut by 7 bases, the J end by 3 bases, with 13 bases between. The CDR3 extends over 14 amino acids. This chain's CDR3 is CASTLGGIYNEQFF. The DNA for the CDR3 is TGTGCCAGCACCCTCGGTGGGATCTACAATGAGCAGTTCTTC.

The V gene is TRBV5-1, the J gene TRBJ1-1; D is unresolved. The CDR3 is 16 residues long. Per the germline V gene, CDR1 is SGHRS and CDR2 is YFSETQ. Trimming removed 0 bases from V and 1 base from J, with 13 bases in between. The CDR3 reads CASSLEIRDSNTEAFF. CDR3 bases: TGCGCCAGCAGCTTGGAAATTCGGGATTCGAACACTGAAGCTTTCTTT.

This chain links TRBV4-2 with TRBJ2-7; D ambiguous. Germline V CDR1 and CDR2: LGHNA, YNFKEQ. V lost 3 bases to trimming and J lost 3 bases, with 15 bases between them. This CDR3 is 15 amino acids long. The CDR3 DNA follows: TGTGCCAGCAGCCAGGATGACGGGTTCGACTACGAGCAGTACTTC. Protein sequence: CASSQDDGFDYEQYF.

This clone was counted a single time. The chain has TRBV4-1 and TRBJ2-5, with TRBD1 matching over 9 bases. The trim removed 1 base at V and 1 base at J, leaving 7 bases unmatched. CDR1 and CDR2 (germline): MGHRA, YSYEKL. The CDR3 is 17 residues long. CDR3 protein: CASSQVFRTGVQETQYF. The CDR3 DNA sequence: TGCGCCAGCAGCCAAGTTTTTAGGACAGGGGTCCAAGAGACCCAGTACTTC.

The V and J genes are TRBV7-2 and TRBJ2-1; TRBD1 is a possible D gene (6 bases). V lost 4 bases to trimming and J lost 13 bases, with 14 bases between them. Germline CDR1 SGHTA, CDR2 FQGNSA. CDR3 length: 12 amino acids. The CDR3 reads CASSSGVRAQFF. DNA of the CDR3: TGTGCCAGCAGCTCAGGGGTCAGGGCCCAGTTCTTC.

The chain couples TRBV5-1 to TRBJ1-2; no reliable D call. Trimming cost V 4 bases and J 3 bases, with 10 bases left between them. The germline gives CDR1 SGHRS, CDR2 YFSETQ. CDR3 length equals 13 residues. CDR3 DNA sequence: TGCGCCAGCAGCCCCGATATGGACTATGGCTACACCTTC. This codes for CASSPDMDYGYTF.

For the CDR3, the DNA is TGTGCCAGCAGCGGTATAGACTCCTACGAGCAGTACTTC. Translation gives CASSGIDSYEQYF. The chain uses TRBV5-4 and TRBJ2-7; D unclear. CDR3 length: 13 amino acids. V lost 4 bases and J 0 bases, leaving 8 bases between the germline ends. The germline gives CDR1 SGHNT, CDR2 YYREEE (reference sequence).

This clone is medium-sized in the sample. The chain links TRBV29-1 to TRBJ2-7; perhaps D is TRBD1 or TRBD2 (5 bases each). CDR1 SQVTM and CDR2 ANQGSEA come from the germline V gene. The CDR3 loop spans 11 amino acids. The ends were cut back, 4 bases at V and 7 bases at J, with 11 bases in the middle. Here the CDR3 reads CSVGWGLEQYF. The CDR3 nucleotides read TGCAGCGTTGGATGGGGGTTAGAGCAGTACTTC.

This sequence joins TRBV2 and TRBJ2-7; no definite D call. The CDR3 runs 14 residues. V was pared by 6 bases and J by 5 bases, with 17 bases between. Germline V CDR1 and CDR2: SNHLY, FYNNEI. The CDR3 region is CASRPRNVDHEQYF. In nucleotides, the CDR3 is TGTGCCAGCAGGCCCAGGAACGTTGACCACGAGCAGTACTTC.

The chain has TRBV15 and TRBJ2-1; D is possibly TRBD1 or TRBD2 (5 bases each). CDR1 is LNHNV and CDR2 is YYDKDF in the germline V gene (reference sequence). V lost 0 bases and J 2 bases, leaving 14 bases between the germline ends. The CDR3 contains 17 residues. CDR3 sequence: CATSRDPPGTPYNEQFF. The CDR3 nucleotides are TGTGCCACCAGCAGAGATCCCCCGGGGACGCCCTACAATGAGCAGTTCTTC. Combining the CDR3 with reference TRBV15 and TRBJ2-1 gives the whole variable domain DAMVIQNPRYQVTQFGKPVTLSCSQTLNHNVMYWYQQKSSQAPKLLFHYYDKDFNNEADTPDNFQSRRPNTSFCFLDIRSPGLGDTAMYLCATSRDPPGTPYNEQFFGPGTRLTVL.

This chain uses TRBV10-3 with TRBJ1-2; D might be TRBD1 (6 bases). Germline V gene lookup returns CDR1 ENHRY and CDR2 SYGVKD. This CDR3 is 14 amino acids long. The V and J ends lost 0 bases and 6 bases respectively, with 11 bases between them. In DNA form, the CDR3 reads TGTGCCATCAGTGAGTCGCAGGGGTCCGATGGCTACACCTTC. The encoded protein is CAISESQGSDGYTF.

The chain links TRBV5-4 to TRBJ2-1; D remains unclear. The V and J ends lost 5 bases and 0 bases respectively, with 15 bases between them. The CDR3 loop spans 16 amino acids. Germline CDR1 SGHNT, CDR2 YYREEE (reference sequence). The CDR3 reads CASSLKLLSSYNEQFF. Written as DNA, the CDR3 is TGTGCCAGCAGTTTGAAACTACTAAGCTCCTACAATGAGCAGTTCTTC.

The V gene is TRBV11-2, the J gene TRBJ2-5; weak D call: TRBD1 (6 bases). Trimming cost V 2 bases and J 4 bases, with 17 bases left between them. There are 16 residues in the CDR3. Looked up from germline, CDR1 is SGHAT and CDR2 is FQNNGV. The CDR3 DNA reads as TGTGCCAGCAGCTTATGGTCGCCAGGGGCTCGAGAGACCCAGTACTTC. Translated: CASSLWSPGARETQYF. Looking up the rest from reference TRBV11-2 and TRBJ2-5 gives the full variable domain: EAGVAQSPRYKIIEKRQSVAFWCNPISGHATLYWYQQILGQGPKLLIQFQNNGVVDDSQLPKDRFSAERLKGVDSTLKIQPAKLEDSAVYLCASSLWSPGARETQYFGPGTRLLVL.

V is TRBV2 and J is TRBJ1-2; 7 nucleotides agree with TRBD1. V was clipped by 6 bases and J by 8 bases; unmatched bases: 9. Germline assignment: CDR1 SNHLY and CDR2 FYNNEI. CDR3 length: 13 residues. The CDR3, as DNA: TGTGCCAGCAGGGACGACAGGGAGGAAGGCTACACCTTC. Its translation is CASRDDREEGYTF. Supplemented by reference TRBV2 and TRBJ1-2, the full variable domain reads EPEVTQTPSHQVTQMGQEVILRCVPISNHLYFYWYRQILGQKVEFLVSFYNNEISEKSEIFDDQFSVERPDGSNFTLKIRSTKLEDSAMYFCASRDDREEGYTFGSGTRLTVV.

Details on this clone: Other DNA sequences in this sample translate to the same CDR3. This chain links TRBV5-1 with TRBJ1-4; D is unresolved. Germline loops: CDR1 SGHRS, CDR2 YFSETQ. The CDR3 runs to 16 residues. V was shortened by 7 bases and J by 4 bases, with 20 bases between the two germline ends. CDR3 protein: CASSLFPGGFNEKLFF. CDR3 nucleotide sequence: TGCGCCAGCTCTCTCTTTCCGGGAGGCTTTAATGAAAAACTGTTTTTT.

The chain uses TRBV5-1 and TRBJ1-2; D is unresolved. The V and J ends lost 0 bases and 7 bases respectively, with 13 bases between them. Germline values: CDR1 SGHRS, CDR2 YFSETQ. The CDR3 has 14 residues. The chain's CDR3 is CASSLAGSWSGYTF. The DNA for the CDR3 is TGCGCCAGCAGCTTGGCGGGCAGTTGGAGTGGCTACACCTTC. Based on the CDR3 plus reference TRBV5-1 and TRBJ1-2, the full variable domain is KAGVTQTPRYLIKTRGQQVTLSCSPISGHRSVSWYQQTPGQGLQFLFEYFSETQRNKGNFPGRFSGRQFSNSRSEMNVSTLELGDSALYLCASSLAGSWSGYTFGSGTRLTVV.

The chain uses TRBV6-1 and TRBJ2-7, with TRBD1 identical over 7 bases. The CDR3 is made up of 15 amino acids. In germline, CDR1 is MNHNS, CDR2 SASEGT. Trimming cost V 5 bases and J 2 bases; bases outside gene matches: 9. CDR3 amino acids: CASSLGPGQAYEQYF. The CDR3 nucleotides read TGTGCCAGCAGTTTAGGTCCTGGACAGGCCTACGAGCAGTACTTC.

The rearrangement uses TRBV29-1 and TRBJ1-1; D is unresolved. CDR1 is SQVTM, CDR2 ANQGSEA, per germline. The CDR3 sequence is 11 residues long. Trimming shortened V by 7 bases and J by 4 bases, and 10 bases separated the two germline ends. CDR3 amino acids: CSAGLLTEAFF. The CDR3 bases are TGCAGCGCCGGACTCCTCACTGAAGCTTTCTTT.

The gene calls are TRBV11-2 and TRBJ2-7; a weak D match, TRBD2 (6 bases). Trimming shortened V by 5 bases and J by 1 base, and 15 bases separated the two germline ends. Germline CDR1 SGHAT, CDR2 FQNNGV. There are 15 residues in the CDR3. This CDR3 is CASSPPSGYSYEQYF. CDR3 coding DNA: TGTGCCAGCAGCCCCCCAAGCGGGTATTCCTACGAGCAGTACTTC.

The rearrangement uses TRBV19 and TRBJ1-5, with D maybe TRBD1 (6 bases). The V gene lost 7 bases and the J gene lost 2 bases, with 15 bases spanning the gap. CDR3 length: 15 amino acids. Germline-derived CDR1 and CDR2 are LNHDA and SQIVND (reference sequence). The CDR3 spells CASTQGRGGNQPQHF. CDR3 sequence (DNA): TGTGCCAGTACCCAGGGGAGAGGAGGCAATCAGCCCCAGCATTTT.

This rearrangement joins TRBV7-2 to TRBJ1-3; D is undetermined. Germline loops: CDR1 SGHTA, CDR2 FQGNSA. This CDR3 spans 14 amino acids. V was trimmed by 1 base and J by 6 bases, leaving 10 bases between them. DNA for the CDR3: TGTGCCAGCAGCTTAGATTGGCAGGAAAACACCATATATTTT. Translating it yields CASSLDWQENTIYF. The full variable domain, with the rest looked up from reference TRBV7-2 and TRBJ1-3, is GAGVSQSPSNKVTEKGKDVELRCDPISGHTALYWYRQSLGQGLEFLIYFQGNSAPDKSGLPSDRFSAERTGGSVSTLTIQRTQQEDSAVYLCASSLDWQENTIYFGEGSWLTVV.

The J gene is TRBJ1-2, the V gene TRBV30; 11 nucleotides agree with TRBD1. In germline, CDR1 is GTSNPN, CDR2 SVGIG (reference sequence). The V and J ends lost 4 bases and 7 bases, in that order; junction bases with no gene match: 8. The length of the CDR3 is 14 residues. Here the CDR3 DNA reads TGTGCCTGGACGCAGCCAGGGACAGGGGGTGGCTACACCTTC. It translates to CAWTQPGTGGGYTF. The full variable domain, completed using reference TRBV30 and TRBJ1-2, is SQTIHQWPATLVQPVGSPLSLECTVEGTSNPNLYWYRQAAGRGLQLLFYSVGIGQISSEVPQNLSASRPQDRQFILSSKKLLLSDSGFYLCAWTQPGTGGGYTFGSGTRLTVV.

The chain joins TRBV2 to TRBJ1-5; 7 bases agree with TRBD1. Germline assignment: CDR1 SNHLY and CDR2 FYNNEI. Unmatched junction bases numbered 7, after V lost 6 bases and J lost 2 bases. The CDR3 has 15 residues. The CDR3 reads CASSASTGGNQPQHF. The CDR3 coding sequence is TGTGCCAGCAGCGCAAGTACAGGGGGCAATCAGCCCCAGCATTTT.

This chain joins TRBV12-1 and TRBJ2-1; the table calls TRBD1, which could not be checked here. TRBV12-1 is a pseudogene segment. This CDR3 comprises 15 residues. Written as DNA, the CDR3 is TGTGCCAGCAGCTTTGGGGACAGGGGAGGCAATGAGCAGTTCTTC. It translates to CASSFGDRGGNEQFF.

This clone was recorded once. The CDR3 DNA reads TGTGCCAGCAGCGGGCAGGAGGGCAGGGGACTCTACGGCTACACCTTC. It encodes CASSGQEGRGLYGYTF. The V and J genes are TRBV7-8 and TRBJ1-2; TRBD1 is a possible D gene (6 bases). Trimming removed 5 bases from V and 8 bases from J, with 24 bases in between. This CDR3 has 16 amino acids. Germline-derived CDR1 and CDR2 are SGHVS and FQNEAQ. Supplemented by reference TRBV7-8 and TRBJ1-2, the full variable domain reads GAGVSQSPRYKVAKRGQDVALRCDPISGHVSLFWYQQALGQGPEFLTYFQNEAQLDKSGLPSDRFFAERPEGSVSTLKIQRTQQEDSAVYLCASSGQEGRGLYGYTFGSGTRLTVV.

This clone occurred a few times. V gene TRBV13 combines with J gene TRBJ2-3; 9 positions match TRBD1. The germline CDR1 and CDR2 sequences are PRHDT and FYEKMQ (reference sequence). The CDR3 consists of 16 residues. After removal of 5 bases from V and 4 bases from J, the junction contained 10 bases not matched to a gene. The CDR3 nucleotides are TGTGCCAGCAGCGGGACGGGACAGGGAGGGGCAGATACGCAGTATTTT. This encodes CASSGTGQGGADTQYF.

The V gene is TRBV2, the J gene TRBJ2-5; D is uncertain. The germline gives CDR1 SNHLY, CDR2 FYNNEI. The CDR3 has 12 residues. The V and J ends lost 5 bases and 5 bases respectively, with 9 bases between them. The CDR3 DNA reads TGTGCCAGCAGTCCGATGAGGGAGACCCAGTACTTC. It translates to CASSPMRETQYF.

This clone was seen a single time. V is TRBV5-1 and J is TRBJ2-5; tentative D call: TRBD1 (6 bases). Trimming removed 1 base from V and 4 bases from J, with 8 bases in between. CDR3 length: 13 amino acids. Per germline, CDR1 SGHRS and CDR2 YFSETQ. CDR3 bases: TGCGCCAGCAGCTTGTTAGGGGGAGAGACCCAGTACTTC. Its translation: CASSLLGGETQYF. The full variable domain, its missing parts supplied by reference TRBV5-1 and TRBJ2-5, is KAGVTQTPRYLIKTRGQQVTLSCSPISGHRSVSWYQQTPGQGLQFLFEYFSETQRNKGNFPGRFSGRQFSNSRSEMNVSTLELGDSALYLCASSLLGGETQYFGPGTRLLVL.

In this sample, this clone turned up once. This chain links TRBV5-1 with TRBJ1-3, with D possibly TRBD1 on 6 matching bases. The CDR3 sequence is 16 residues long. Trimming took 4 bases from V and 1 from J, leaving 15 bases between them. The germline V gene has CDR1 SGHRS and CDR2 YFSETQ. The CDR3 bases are TGCGCCAGCAGCATTGACCTTCAGGGGTCTGGAAACACCATATATTTT. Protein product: CASSIDLQGSGNTIYF.